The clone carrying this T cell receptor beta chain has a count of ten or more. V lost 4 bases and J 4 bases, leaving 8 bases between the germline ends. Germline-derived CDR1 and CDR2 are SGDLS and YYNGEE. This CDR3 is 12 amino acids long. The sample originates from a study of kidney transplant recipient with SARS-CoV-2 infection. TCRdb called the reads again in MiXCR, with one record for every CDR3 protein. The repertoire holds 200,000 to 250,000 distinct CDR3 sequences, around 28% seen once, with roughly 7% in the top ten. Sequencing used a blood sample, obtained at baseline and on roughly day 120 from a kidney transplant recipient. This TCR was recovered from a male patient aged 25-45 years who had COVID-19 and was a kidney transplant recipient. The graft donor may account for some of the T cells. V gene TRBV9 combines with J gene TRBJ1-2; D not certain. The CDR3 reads CASSRTIYGYTF. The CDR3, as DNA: TGTGCCAGCAGCAGGACGATCTATGGCTACACCTTC.